These 20 T cell receptor beta chains share one sample of origin, sequenced in a study of monozygotic twins with inflammatory bowel disease. TCRdb reanalyzed the 5' RACE reads and collapses them to one entry per CDR3 protein, without DNA. In all, the sample yields around 200,000 distinct CDR3 sequences. The material sequenced was blood. These TCRs come from a human donor with ulcerative colitis or Crohn's disease, or a healthy co-twin of an affected twin (not recorded which).

The CDR3 loop reads CASSFDGGGTEAFF. The V call is TRBV27, the J call TRBJ1-1. Germline-derived CDR1 and CDR2 are MNHEY and SMNVEV (reference sequence). CDR3 size: 14 residues.

V usage is TRBV7-9 and J usage is TRBJ2-7; TCRdb returns TRBD1, unconfirmable since there is no DNA. The CDR3 runs 16 residues. CDR1 is SEHNR, CDR2 FQNEAQ, per germline (reference sequence). CDR3 sequence reads: CASSFLGDTFSYEQYF.

The J gene is TRBJ1-5, the V gene TRBV12-3 or TRBV12-4; with no DNA, the TCRdb D assignment of TRBD1 cannot be verified. This CDR3 has 18 residues. The CDR3 protein is CASSFITVGQGLRQPQHF.

This chain uses TRBV3-1 with TRBJ2-1. Germline CDR1 reads LGHDT; CDR2 reads YNNKEL (reference sequence). CDR3 length: 11 residues. CDR3 loop: CASSQGNEQFF.

This rearrangement joins TRBV29-1 to TRBJ1-2. The CDR3 runs 13 residues. Germline loops: CDR1 SQVTM, CDR2 ANQGSEA. CDR3 protein: CSVPLGGTYGYTF.

The chain employs TRBV12-3 or TRBV12-4 and TRBJ2-5; TCRdb calls TRBD2, which cannot be checked without DNA. This CDR3 contains 16 residues. The CDR3 sequence: CASSFSPPEGMETQYF.

The chain links TRBV5-1 to TRBJ2-7; TCRdb's assignment of TRBD1 cannot be checked, as there is no DNA. Germline V lookup: CDR1 SGHRS, CDR2 YFSETQ. The CDR3 sequence is 13 residues long. The CDR3 region is CASSHPGINEQYF.

This rearrangement joins TRBV9 to TRBJ1-1; the D call from TCRdb, TRBD1, cannot be confirmed without DNA. Germline V gives CDR1 SGDLS, CDR2 YYNGEE. This CDR3 is built from 16 residues. The CDR3 loop reads CASSAFWGTGNTEAFF.

The rearrangement uses TRBV7-2 and TRBJ2-4; TCRdb gives TRBD1 as the D gene, but with no DNA this cannot be confirmed. Germline V gives CDR1 SGHTA, CDR2 FQGNSA. The CDR3 length is 16 residues. CDR3 sequence: CASSLANTGPKNIQYF.

This chain uses TRBV12-3 or TRBV12-4 with TRBJ1-3. CDR3 length equals 15 residues. The CDR3: CASSLGSLSGNTIYF.

This chain joins TRBV3-1 and TRBJ2-1. CDR1 is LGHDT and CDR2 is YNNKEL in the germline V gene (reference sequence). The CDR3 length is 13 residues. The CDR3 sequence is CASSQEGTYEQFF.

The gene calls are TRBV5-1 and TRBJ1-2. From germline, CDR1 is SGHRS and CDR2 YFSETQ. The CDR3 has 13 amino acids. The chain's CDR3 is CASSFPQRYGYTF.

The rearrangement joins TRBV18 to TRBJ2-1; the TRBD2 assignment by TCRdb is unverifiable without DNA. This CDR3 comprises 14 residues. Germline CDR1 KGHSH, CDR2 LQKENI. The CDR3 region is CASFMSAGDNEQFF.

The chain joins TRBV5-1 to TRBJ2-2. CDR3 length: 14 amino acids. Germline loops: CDR1 SGHRS, CDR2 YFSETQ. The CDR3 sequence: CASRRSVNTGELFF.

The genes are TRBV19 and TRBJ1-2; TCRdb gives TRBD1 as the D gene, but with no DNA this cannot be confirmed. This CDR3 has 12 residues. Germline CDR1 is LNHDA and CDR2 is SQIVND (reference sequence). This CDR3 is CASSIQGDGYTF.

The chain employs TRBV20-1 and TRBJ1-1; TCRdb calls TRBD1, which cannot be checked without DNA. This CDR3 contains 15 residues. From germline, CDR1 is DFQATT and CDR2 SNEGSKA (reference sequence). The CDR3 reads CSASGTGGYLGEAFF.

V usage is TRBV27 and J usage is TRBJ2-3; TCRdb's D call, TRBD1, is unchecked because there is no DNA. Germline V lookup: CDR1 MNHEY, CDR2 SMNVEV (reference sequence). The CDR3 length is 12 residues. The CDR3 reads CASSTPGRPQYF.

The rearrangement joins TRBV15 to TRBJ1-2; the TCRdb call, TRBD1, lacks DNA for checking. Germline V CDR1 and CDR2: LNHNV, YYDKDF (reference sequence). The CDR3 loop spans 16 amino acids. CDR3 sequence: CATSSRRQGTNYGYTF.

The gene calls are TRBV20-1 and TRBJ2-7. The CDR3 contains 11 residues. Germline V gene data show CDR1 as DFQATT and CDR2 as SNEGSKA (reference sequence). This CDR3 reads CSADHNYEQYF.

The V gene is TRBV5-1, the J gene TRBJ2-3; the D call of TRBD2 rests on TCRdb alone, since no DNA is present to check it. The germline V gene has CDR1 SGHRS and CDR2 YFSETQ. The CDR3 sequence is 17 residues long. The CDR3 loop reads CASSLAGRGALEDTQYF.